A selection of T cell receptor beta chains follows, all from one sample in a study of identical twins. Via MiXCR, TCRdb re-called the 5' RACE reads, giving one row per CDR3 protein. The sample shows about 690,000 distinct CDR3 sequences, roughly 6.2% of them seen only once. Specimen: naive T cells sorted from blood. All receptors derive from a man aged 18-30 years in good health. Each CDR3 is given with its conserved first and last residue. Each record gives: J gene, V gene, clone size, D gene, CDR3 protein, CDR3 DNA. The D gene is left open where the match is weak. Clone sizes are given selectively: once, few, many, or a class where the clone is expanded.

J gene: TRBJ2-6
V gene: TRBV5-1
clone size: few
D gene: TRBD1
CDR3 protein: CASSPDRDSGANVLTF
CDR3 DNA: TGCGCCAGCAGCCCGGACAGGGACTCTGGGGCCAACGTCCTGACTTTC

J gene: TRBJ1-1
V gene: TRBV3-1
clone size: few
D gene: NA
CDR3 protein: CASSQDSETAAAFF
CDR3 DNA: TGTGCCAGCAGCCAAGACAGCGAAACGGCCGCGGCTTTCTTT

J gene: TRBJ2-3
V gene: TRBV12-3/TRBV12-4
clone size: many
D gene: NA
CDR3 protein: CASSLARADTQYF
CDR3 DNA: TGTGCCAGCAGTTTGGCCCGGGCAGATACGCAGTATTTT

J gene: TRBJ2-4
V gene: TRBV7-8
clone size: few
D gene: NA
CDR3 protein: CASSLRDHIQYF
CDR3 DNA: TGTGCCAGCAGCTTACGGGATCACATTCAGTACTTC

J gene: TRBJ2-2
V gene: TRBV3-1
clone size: few
D gene: NA
CDR3 protein: CASTLRVTGELFF
CDR3 DNA: TGTGCCAGCACCCTCAGGGTCACCGGGGAGCTGTTTTTT

J gene: TRBJ1-1
V gene: TRBV10-3
clone size: many
D gene: NA
CDR3 protein: CAISGGTVNTEAFF
CDR3 DNA: TGTGCCATCAGCGGGGGCACGGTGAACACTGAAGCTTTCTTT

J gene: TRBJ2-1
V gene: TRBV4-1
clone size: many
D gene: NA
CDR3 protein: CASSQGPNEQFF
CDR3 DNA: TGTGCCAGCAGTCAGGGTCCCAATGAGCAGTTCTTC

J gene: TRBJ2-3
V gene: TRBV29-1
clone size: many
D gene: TRBD1
CDR3 protein: CSVEWTGTSTDTQYF
CDR3 DNA: TGCAGCGTTGAATGGACAGGCACCTCCACAGATACGCAGTATTTT

J gene: TRBJ1-1
V gene: TRBV29-1
clone size: many
D gene: TRBD1
CDR3 protein: CSVEMRQGGTEAFF
CDR3 DNA: TGCAGCGTTGAAATGCGACAGGGGGGCACTGAAGCTTTCTTT

J gene: TRBJ2-5
V gene: TRBV15
clone size: many
D gene: NA
CDR3 protein: CATSTDRGEETQYF
CDR3 DNA: TGTGCCACCAGTACAGACCGGGGTGAGGAGACCCAGTACTTC

J gene: TRBJ2-7
V gene: TRBV11-2
clone size: few
D gene: NA
CDR3 protein: CASSLDRGRIHEQYF
CDR3 DNA: TGTGCCAGCAGCTTAGATAGGGGCAGGATCCACGAGCAGTACTTC

J gene: TRBJ1-2
V gene: TRBV7-3
clone size: NA
D gene: NA
CDR3 protein: CASSPGWGANYGYTF
CDR3 DNA: TGTGCCAGCAGCCCGGGTTGGGGGGCTAACTATGGCTACACCTTC

J gene: TRBJ2-2
V gene: TRBV24-1
clone size: few
D gene: TRBD2
CDR3 protein: CATSEPPLAGVVGELFF
CDR3 DNA: TGTGCCACCAGCGAGCCACCCCTAGCGGGAGTTGTCGGGGAGCTGTTTTTT

J gene: TRBJ2-5
V gene: TRBV29-1
clone size: many
D gene: NA
CDR3 protein: CSVAGSEPHQETQYF
CDR3 DNA: TGCAGCGTTGCAGGGTCGGAGCCCCACCAAGAGACCCAGTACTTC

J gene: TRBJ1-2
V gene: TRBV6-5
clone size: many
D gene: TRBD1
CDR3 protein: CASSLQGVYGYTF
CDR3 DNA: TGTGCCAGCAGTTTACAGGGGGTGTATGGCTACACCTTC

J gene: TRBJ2-7
V gene: TRBV7-2
clone size: many
D gene: NA
CDR3 protein: CASSSGTLWYF
CDR3 DNA: TGTGCCAGCAGCTCGGGGACTCTGTGGTACTTC

J gene: TRBJ2-3
V gene: TRBV7-3
clone size: many
D gene: NA
CDR3 protein: CASSLAGSDTQYF
CDR3 DNA: TGTGCCAGCAGCTTAGCGGGATCAGATACGCAGTATTTT

J gene: TRBJ2-2
V gene: TRBV5-1
clone size: NA
D gene: TRBD2
CDR3 protein: CASSSGLAGFGELFF
CDR3 DNA: TGCGCCAGCAGCTCGGGACTAGCGGGTTTCGGGGAGCTGTTTTTT

J gene: TRBJ2-5
V gene: TRBV9
clone size: NA
D gene: NA
CDR3 protein: CASSVGARGAGETQYF
CDR3 DNA: TGTGCCAGCAGCGTAGGAGCCCGGGGGGCAGGGGAGACCCAGTACTTC

J gene: TRBJ1-1
V gene: TRBV6-1
clone size: few
D gene: NA
CDR3 protein: CASSDGLRFEAFF
CDR3 DNA: TGTGCCAGCAGCGACGGGCTACGGTTCGAAGCTTTCTTT

J gene: TRBJ1-1
V gene: TRBV5-1
clone size: few
D gene: NA
CDR3 protein: CASSWETGLEAFF
CDR3 DNA: TGCGCCAGCAGCTGGGAGACAGGTCTTGAAGCTTTCTTT

J gene: TRBJ2-2
V gene: TRBV12-3/TRBV12-4
clone size: few
D gene: TRBD2
CDR3 protein: CASSLSSGRVGTGELFF
CDR3 DNA: TGTGCCAGCAGTTTATCTAGCGGGAGGGTTGGGACCGGGGAGCTGTTTTTT

J gene: TRBJ1-1
V gene: TRBV29-1
clone size: NA
D gene: NA
CDR3 protein: CSVVLNLNTEAFF
CDR3 DNA: TGCAGCGTTGTTCTCAATTTGAACACTGAAGCTTTCTTT

J gene: TRBJ2-1
V gene: TRBV10-3
clone size: NA
D gene: NA
CDR3 protein: CAISGGKGLPDEQFF
CDR3 DNA: TGTGCCATCAGTGGCGGGAAGGGGCTTCCGGATGAGCAGTTCTTC

J gene: TRBJ2-4
V gene: TRBV5-6
clone size: few
D gene: NA
CDR3 protein: CASSSLTLDRRVAKNIQYF
CDR3 DNA: TGTGCCAGCAGCTCCCTCACTCTAGACAGAAGAGTAGCCAAAAACATTCAGTACTTC

J gene: TRBJ2-6
V gene: TRBV4-3
clone size: many
D gene: NA
CDR3 protein: CASSQDVGAGANVLTF
CDR3 DNA: TGCGCCAGCAGCCAAGATGTCGGGGCTGGGGCCAACGTCCTGACTTTC

J gene: TRBJ1-4
V gene: TRBV4-1
clone size: many
D gene: NA
CDR3 protein: CASSRRDTNEKLFF
CDR3 DNA: TGCGCCAGCAGCCGCAGGGACACGAATGAAAAACTGTTTTTT

J gene: TRBJ2-5
V gene: TRBV5-1
clone size: many
D gene: TRBD2
CDR3 protein: CASSKGLAGEETQYF
CDR3 DNA: TGCGCCAGCAGCAAGGGACTAGCGGGAGAAGAGACCCAGTACTTC

J gene: TRBJ2-1
V gene: TRBV20-1
clone size: NA
D gene: TRBD2
CDR3 protein: CSATDPTSYRNEQFF
CDR3 DNA: TGCAGTGCTACCGACCCGACTAGCTACCGAAATGAGCAGTTCTTC

J gene: TRBJ2-7
V gene: TRBV7-3
clone size: NA
D gene: NA
CDR3 protein: CASSPVGESYEQYF
CDR3 DNA: TGTGCCAGCAGCCCCGTGGGGGAGTCCTACGAGCAGTACTTC

J gene: TRBJ2-1
V gene: TRBV27
clone size: many
D gene: NA
CDR3 protein: CSSYSYNEQFF
CDR3 DNA: TGTTCCTCCTACTCCTACAATGAGCAGTTCTTC

J gene: TRBJ2-1
V gene: TRBV6-1
clone size: many
D gene: NA
CDR3 protein: CASSEIWNEQFF
CDR3 DNA: TGTGCCAGCAGTGAAATTTGGAATGAGCAGTTCTTC

J gene: TRBJ2-5
V gene: TRBV7-2
clone size: NA
D gene: TRBD1
CDR3 protein: CASSSTGDFKETQYF
CDR3 DNA: TGTGCCAGCAGCTCGACAGGGGACTTCAAAGAGACCCAGTACTTC

J gene: TRBJ2-3
V gene: TRBV20-1
clone size: many
D gene: TRBD1
CDR3 protein: CSAKGQGFTDTQYF
CDR3 DNA: TGCAGTGCAAAGGGACAGGGGTTCACAGATACGCAGTATTTT

J gene: TRBJ2-2
V gene: TRBV9
clone size: NA
D gene: TRBD2
CDR3 protein: CASSVGQPGLVSGELFF
CDR3 DNA: TGTGCCAGCAGCGTAGGTCAACCGGGACTAGTGTCCGGGGAGCTGTTTTTT

J gene: TRBJ1-4
V gene: TRBV12-3/TRBV12-4
clone size: many
D gene: NA
CDR3 protein: CASSPGGRGEKLFF
CDR3 DNA: TGTGCCAGCAGTCCCGGTGGTCGAGGGGAAAAACTGTTTTTT

J gene: TRBJ1-4
V gene: TRBV5-5
clone size: many
D gene: NA
CDR3 protein: CASSLLSAATNEKLFF
CDR3 DNA: TGTGCCAGCAGCTTGTTGTCGGCCGCAACTAATGAAAAACTGTTTTTT

J gene: TRBJ2-3
V gene: TRBV7-9
clone size: many
D gene: TRBD2
CDR3 protein: CASSFSGTSGSEAQYF
CDR3 DNA: TGTGCCAGCAGCTTTTCCGGGACTAGCGGGTCGGAAGCGCAGTATTTT

J gene: TRBJ2-2
V gene: TRBV4-3
clone size: many
D gene: NA
CDR3 protein: CASSQIRGKGDGELFF
CDR3 DNA: TGCGCCAGCAGCCAAATCCGGGGGAAAGGAGACGGGGAGCTGTTTTTT

J gene: TRBJ2-1
V gene: TRBV28
clone size: many
D gene: TRBD2
CDR3 protein: CASSITSGPWFF
CDR3 DNA: TGTGCCAGCAGTATCACTAGCGGGCCCTGGTTCTTC

J gene: TRBJ2-3
V gene: TRBV20-1
clone size: many
D gene: TRBD2
CDR3 protein: CSASSGRLTDTQYF
CDR3 DNA: TGCAGTGCTTCTAGCGGGAGGTTGACAGATACGCAGTATTTT

J gene: TRBJ1-5
V gene: TRBV28
clone size: many
D gene: NA
CDR3 protein: CASSLASGNNQPQHF
CDR3 DNA: TGTGCCAGCAGTTTGGCATCTGGAAACAATCAGCCCCAGCATTTT

J gene: TRBJ2-1
V gene: TRBV20-1
clone size: many
D gene: TRBD1
CDR3 protein: CSASQGAYNEQFF
CDR3 DNA: TGCAGTGCCTCCCAGGGGGCGTACAATGAGCAGTTCTTC